This entry features one T cell receptor (beta chain) sequence. This record comes from a study of blood T cell repertoires in COVID-19. At the level of the study: Sites in the United States, Italy and Spain provided acute and convalescent COVID-19 samples. Sources were T cells, B-cell-depleted T cells, or PBMCs; the material itself was cDNA or gDNA.

As originally analysed: Amplification of reference gene primers provided the estimated nucleated cell counts. The table came from immunoSEQ multiplex PCR; TCRdb's copy has only in-frame clones and leaves some out. V and J calls plus clone size are reproduced from that table; the DNA served to infer D and trimming. In the table there are about 290,000 clones, more than 85% of which are singletons. This receptor was identified in a man aged 35-49 years with acute or convalescent COVID-19. The sequenced material came from peripheral blood.

CDR3: CASSAPGTGNPNYGYTF. The CDR3 nucleotides read TGCGCCAGCAGTGCCCCCGGGACAGGGAACCCTAACTATGGCTACACCTTC. This rearrangement joins TRBV10-1 to TRBJ1-2, with 9 bases matching TRBD1. This CDR3 has 17 amino acids. CDR1 is WNHNN, CDR2 SYGVQD, per germline (reference sequence). The junction had 9 bases not matched to a gene; V was cut back by 4 bases and J by 0 bases.